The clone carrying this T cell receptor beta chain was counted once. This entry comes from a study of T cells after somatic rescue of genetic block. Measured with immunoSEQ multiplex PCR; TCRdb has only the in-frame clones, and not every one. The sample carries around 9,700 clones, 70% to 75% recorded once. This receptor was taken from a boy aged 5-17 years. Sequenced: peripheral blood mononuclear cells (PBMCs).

CDR3 residues: CASNLLGNTEAFF. The CDR3 nucleotides are TGTGCCAGCAATTTACTCGGGAACACTGAAGCTTTCTTT. The chain uses TRBV2 and TRBJ1-1; no firm D call. This CDR3 has 13 residues. Germline assignment: CDR1 SNHLY and CDR2 FYNNEI. V was shortened by 7 bases and J by 1 base, with 10 bases between the two germline ends.